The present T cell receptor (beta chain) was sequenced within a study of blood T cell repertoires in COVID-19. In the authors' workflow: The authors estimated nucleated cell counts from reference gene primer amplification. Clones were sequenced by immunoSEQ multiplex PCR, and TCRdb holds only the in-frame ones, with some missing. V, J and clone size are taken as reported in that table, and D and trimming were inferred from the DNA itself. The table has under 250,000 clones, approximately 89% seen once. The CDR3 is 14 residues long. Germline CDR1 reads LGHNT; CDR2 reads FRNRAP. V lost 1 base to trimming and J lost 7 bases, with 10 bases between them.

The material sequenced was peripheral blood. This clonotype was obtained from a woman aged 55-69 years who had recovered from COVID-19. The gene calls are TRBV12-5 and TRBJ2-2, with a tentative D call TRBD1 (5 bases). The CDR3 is CASGLGSRDGELFF. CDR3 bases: TGTGCTAGTGGTTTGGGTAGCAGGGACGGGGAGCTGTTTTTT.